What follows describes a single TCR beta chain. The data stem from a study of blood T cell repertoires in COVID-19. Study in general: Samples came from the United States, Italy and Spain, spanning acute and convalescent COVID-19. Sample material is recorded as cDNA or gDNA derived from T cells, B-cell-depleted T cells, or PBMCs.

The authors' processing: Amplification with reference gene primers provided the estimates of nucleated cell counts. Produced via immunoSEQ multiplex PCR; TCRdb's table is partial and in-frame only. Clone size and the V and J calls come from that table; the DNA yielded D and trimming. The repertoire holds over 150,000 clones, with more than 80% as singletons. CDR3 size: 13 residues. Looked up from germline, CDR1 is KGHSH and CDR2 is LQKENI. V was trimmed by 3 bases and J by 8 bases, leaving 11 bases between them. This receptor was identified in a woman older than 75 with COVID-19, enrolled during active disease. V gene TRBV18 combines with J gene TRBJ1-3; D gene uncertain. Material: peripheral blood. Here the CDR3 reads CASSPSDWDTIYF. CDR3 coding DNA: TGTGCCAGCTCACCTAGCGACTGGGACACCATATATTTT.